A selection of T cell receptor beta chains follows, all from one sample in a study of T-cell memory formation after mild COVID-19. TCRdb reanalysed the 5' RACE reads using MiXCR and keeps one entry per CDR3 protein. The sample includes approximately 240,000 distinct CDR3 sequences, over 15% of them seen just once. The specimen was PBMCs or a T cell subset sorted from them (not recorded which). These receptors originate from a man aged 18 to 29 who had mild COVID-19 (a few samples of this study predate the infection). Cell type and time point are not known. Both conserved end residues are part of each CDR3. The order of the fields is J gene, V gene, CDR3 length, CDR3 protein.

J: TRBJ1-1; V: TRBV5-1; length: 15; CDR3: CASSLMWVGNTEAFF
J: TRBJ1-1; V: TRBV20-1; length: 11; CDR3: CSASQGTEAFF
J: TRBJ2-3; V: TRBV3-1; length: 12; CDR3: CASSPGFRTQYF
J: TRBJ2-3; V: TRBV12-3/TRBV12-4; length: 16; CDR3: CASTWGGASGGDTQYF
J: TRBJ2-3; V: TRBV7-9; length: 12; CDR3: CASSTISDTQYF
J: TRBJ2-5; V: TRBV5-1; length: 15; CDR3: CASSLVGGVAETQYF
J: TRBJ1-6; V: TRBV12-3/TRBV12-4; length: 13; CDR3: CASSLGEGSPLHF
J: TRBJ1-2; V: TRBV4-2; length: 15; CDR3: CASSQESTEYYGYTF
J: TRBJ2-5; V: TRBV12-3/TRBV12-4; length: 14; CDR3: CASSFRAALGSQYF
J: TRBJ1-4; V: TRBV2; length: 14; CDR3: CASSPGTLAEKLFF
J: TRBJ2-5; V: TRBV18; length: 14; CDR3: CASSPRDYQETQYF
J: TRBJ1-2; V: TRBV4-2; length: 18; CDR3: CASSQARRGPAWHYGYTF
J: TRBJ2-1; V: TRBV11-2; length: 16; CDR3: CASSSGPPSSYNEQFF
J: TRBJ1-5; V: TRBV6-2/TRBV6-3; length: 14; CDR3: CASSRRTGNWPQHF
J: TRBJ2-2; V: TRBV20-1; length: 15; CDR3: CSASPRGGGTGELFF
J: TRBJ2-1; V: TRBV2; length: 14; CDR3: CASSSGLAYNEQFF
J: TRBJ2-5; V: TRBV5-1; length: 17; CDR3: CASSLARGGPRQETQYF
J: TRBJ2-3; V: TRBV7-2; length: 16; CDR3: CASSPSVFTGPDTQYF
J: TRBJ2-5; V: TRBV2; length: 13; CDR3: CASMLGQGGIQYF
J: TRBJ1-2; V: TRBV5-4; length: 15; CDR3: CASSLGGSSSAGYTF
J: TRBJ2-3; V: TRBV28; length: 14; CDR3: CATGLAGFTDTQYF
J: TRBJ2-4; V: TRBV5-6; length: 12; CDR3: CASIPGGDIQYF
J: TRBJ2-1; V: TRBV20-1; length: 19; CDR3: CSAGAPGLAGLSSYNEQFF
J: TRBJ1-3; V: TRBV12-3/TRBV12-4; length: 14; CDR3: CASSFWGLGNTIYF
J: TRBJ1-5; V: TRBV28; length: 16; CDR3: CASSLIRGLGSQPQHF
J: TRBJ2-3; V: TRBV11-1; length: 14; CDR3: CASSPWDRPDTQYF
J: TRBJ2-5; V: TRBV20-1; length: 14; CDR3: CSAQTSGGQETQYF
J: TRBJ2-2; V: TRBV12-3/TRBV12-4; length: 13; CDR3: CASSTRGSGELFF
J: TRBJ1-2; V: TRBV6-5; length: 13; CDR3: CASSYYGSNGYTF
J: TRBJ2-2; V: TRBV19; length: 14; CDR3: CASSIWGGTGELFF
J: TRBJ2-7; V: TRBV6-5; length: 12; CDR3: CASRDNSAEQYF
J: TRBJ1-1; V: TRBV12-3/TRBV12-4; length: 14; CDR3: CASSLEGLGTEAFF
J: TRBJ1-1; V: TRBV11-2; length: 13; CDR3: CASSLLGDTEAFF
J: TRBJ2-7; V: TRBV12-3/TRBV12-4; length: 14; CDR3: CASGLDSYRKEQYF
J: TRBJ2-1; V: TRBV9; length: 16; CDR3: CASSVAQGGFRNEQFF
J: TRBJ1-5; V: TRBV10-3; length: 14; CDR3: CAISETTENQPQHF
J: TRBJ1-1; V: TRBV4-2; length: 13; CDR3: CASSQLRGTEAFF
J: TRBJ1-5; V: TRBV2; length: 15; CDR3: CASSHRGLGNQPQHF
J: TRBJ2-3; V: TRBV20-1; length: 14; CDR3: CSANRDSNTDTQYF
J: TRBJ1-2; V: TRBV7-2; length: 13; CDR3: CASRSTGAEGYTF
J: TRBJ1-4; V: TRBV7-2; length: 17; CDR3: CASSLEGVVSNNEKLFF
J: TRBJ2-2; V: TRBV6-2/TRBV6-3; length: 12; CDR3: CASSRDAGELFF
J: TRBJ2-5; V: TRBV5-1; length: 13; CDR3: CASSPTGWETQYF
J: TRBJ1-2; V: TRBV5-6; length: 15; CDR3: CASSLGAGAHYGYTF
J: TRBJ2-3; V: TRBV12-3/TRBV12-4; length: 13; CDR3: CASLLSGGDTQYF
J: TRBJ2-1; V: TRBV3-1; length: 14; CDR3: CASSQGLWVDEQFF
J: TRBJ1-5; V: TRBV12-3/TRBV12-4; length: 14; CDR3: CASRTGVVSQPQHF
J: TRBJ2-1; V: TRBV18; length: 15; CDR3: CASSPVKSSYNEQFF
J: TRBJ1-5; V: TRBV7-2; length: 14; CDR3: CASSSRSGNQPQHF
J: TRBJ1-1; V: TRBV28; length: 14; CDR3: CASSFTDGTGKAFF
J: TRBJ1-1; V: TRBV12-3/TRBV12-4; length: 15; CDR3: CASSNFGQGGTEAFF
J: TRBJ1-4; V: TRBV7-2; length: 14; CDR3: CASSPRGGAGKLFF